Below are 31 T cell receptor beta chains sequenced from a single sample in a study of blood T cell repertoires in COVID-19. Profiled with immunoSEQ multiplex PCR; TCRdb holds only in-frame clones, not every one. Here the sample spans 150,000 to 200,000 clones, approximately 88% being singletons. Sequencing was carried out using peripheral blood. These receptors all stem from a woman aged 50 to 60 with acute or convalescent COVID-19.

V is TRBV27 and J is TRBJ1-2; D unresolved. The CDR3 covers 13 residues. The V end was cut by 2 bases, the J end by 4 bases, with 8 bases between. Germline lookup yields CDR1 MNHEY and CDR2 SMNVEV (reference sequence). CDR3 nucleotides: TGTGCCAGCAGTTTAAACTCCGGCTATGGCTACACCTTC. Protein: CASSLNSGYGYTF.

The genes are TRBV6-6 and TRBJ2-7; perhaps TRBD2 as D (5 bases). Germline CDR1 and CDR2: MNHNY and SVGAGI (reference sequence). V was trimmed by 4 bases and J by 0 bases, leaving 10 bases between them. This CDR3 contains 14 residues. CDR3 residues: CASSFEGSSYEQYF. The CDR3 DNA reads as TGTGCCAGCAGTTTCGAGGGCTCCTCCTACGAGCAGTACTTC.

The chain recombines TRBV2 with TRBJ2-6; weak D call: TRBD1 (5 bases). The V end was cut by 8 bases, the J end by 0 bases, with 8 bases between. Germline loops: CDR1 SNHLY, CDR2 FYNNEI. The CDR3 is 14 residues long. This CDR3 reads CASGQGSGANVLTF. As DNA, the CDR3 is TGTGCCAGCGGGCAGGGCTCTGGGGCCAACGTCCTGACTTTC.

This chain links TRBV5-1 with TRBJ2-1, with 7 bases identical to TRBD1. Per the germline V gene, CDR1 is SGHRS and CDR2 is YFSETQ. The CDR3 is 15 amino acids. V dropped 4 bases and J dropped 8; count of bases not matched to a gene: 12. Written as DNA, the CDR3 is TGCGCCAGCAGCCCTTCAAAGGGGGCCCGGGATGAGCAGTTCTTC. This sequence encodes CASSPSKGARDEQFF.

V is TRBV7-9 and J is TRBJ2-2; the D is unclear. There are 13 residues in the CDR3. The germline V gene has CDR1 SEHNR and CDR2 FQNEAQ (reference sequence). V lost 4 bases to trimming and J lost 2 bases, with 5 bases between them. The CDR3 sequence: CASSSTNTGELFF. The CDR3 DNA sequence: TGTGCCAGCAGCTCTACTAACACCGGGGAGCTGTTTTTT.

Turning to this clone: The same CDR3 arises from other DNA sequences in this sample as well. The rearrangement links TRBV6-1 to TRBJ2-3; D is perhaps TRBD2 (6 bases). The V end lost 2 bases, the J end lost 2 bases, and 8 bases lay between the germline ends. This CDR3 region has 14 residues. CDR1 is MNHNS, CDR2 SASEGT, per germline. CDR3 coding DNA: TGTGCCAGCAGTGAACGGGGGTCCACAGATACGCAGTATTTT. This translates into CASSERGSTDTQYF.

The chain is built from TRBV6-5 and TRBJ1-2, with unresolved D. This CDR3 region has 14 residues. The V gene's germline CDR1 is MNHEY and CDR2 SVGAGI. Trimming removed 0 bases from V and 7 bases from J, with 12 bases in between. The CDR3 protein is CASSYSLGVGGYTF. The CDR3 bases are TGTGCCAGCAGTTACTCGCTGGGAGTGGGTGGCTACACCTTC.

In this sample, this clone turned up a few times. This chain connects TRBV4-1 to TRBJ2-2, with 8 bases identical to TRBD2. Germline CDR1 is MGHRA and CDR2 is YSYEKL. The V and J ends lost 0 bases and 5 bases, in that order; junction bases with no gene match: 5. The CDR3 length is 16 residues. CDR3 DNA sequence: TGCGCCAGCAGCCAAGAGAAGGGACTAGATACCGGGGAGCTGTTTTTT. It is translated as CASSQEKGLDTGELFF.

The rearrangement uses TRBV6-2 or TRBV6-3 and TRBJ2-7; the D gene is possibly TRBD2 (6 bases). This CDR3 is built from 12 residues. Trimming took off 4 bases at V and 2 bases at J, with 6 bases between the two ends. The V gene's germline CDR1 is MNHEY and CDR2 SVGEGT. The CDR3 nucleotides are TGTGCCAGCAGTTCGGGAGCCTACGAGCAGTACTTC. Translated: CASSSGAYEQYF.

This clone was counted a single time. CDR3 residues: CASSPYRTDTQYF. In nucleotides, the CDR3 is TGTGCCAGCAGTCCCTACCGGACAGATACGCAGTATTTT. The chain couples TRBV6-5 to TRBJ2-3; D not resolved. The V gene lost 5 bases and the J gene lost 3 bases, with 9 bases spanning the gap. CDR3 size: 13 residues. CDR1 and CDR2 from the germline V gene are MNHEY and SVGAGI.

The chain uses TRBV19 and TRBJ1-1; TRBD1 might be the D (5 bases). With 7 bases removed from V and 0 bases from J, the gap between germline ends came to 12 bases. This CDR3 contains 14 residues. Germline V CDR1 and CDR2: LNHDA, SQIVND (reference sequence). CDR3 in DNA: TGTGCCAGTATCCCGACAGAAATGAACACTGAAGCTTTCTTT. This codes for CASIPTEMNTEAFF.

The rearrangement joins TRBV19 to TRBJ1-5, with 9 nucleotides matching TRBD1. Germline V CDR1 and CDR2: LNHDA, SQIVND (reference sequence). The V and J ends lost 4 bases and 4 bases, in that order; junction bases with no gene match: 5. There are 15 residues in the CDR3. CDR3 amino acids: CASSSRTGVNQPQHF. The CDR3 DNA reads TGTGCCAGTAGTAGCCGGACAGGGGTTAATCAGCCCCAGCATTTT. The full variable domain, with the rest looked up from reference TRBV19 and TRBJ1-5, is DGGITQSPKYLFRKEGQNVTLSCEQNLNHDAMYWYRQDPGQGLRLIYYSQIVNDFQKGDIAEGYSVSREKKESFPLTVTSAQKNPTAFYLCASSSRTGVNQPQHFGDGTRLSIL.

This clone was observed a single time. The rearrangement links TRBV10-2 to TRBJ1-2; D is uncertain. Trimming cost V 3 bases and J 11 bases, with 13 bases left between them. The CDR3 consists of 12 residues. The germline CDR1 and CDR2 sequences are WSHSY and SAAADI. The CDR3 region is CASSDWEAGYTF. CDR3 DNA sequence: TGCGCCAGCAGTGATTGGGAGGCTGGGTACACCTTC.

This chain joins TRBV6-5 and TRBJ2-7; 10 nucleotides agree with TRBD2. CDR3 length: 14 amino acids. V shed 7 bases, J shed 3 bases, and the junction held 6 bases outside the gene matches. CDR1 MNHEY and CDR2 SVGAGI come from the germline V gene. The CDR3 coding sequence is TGTGCCAGCAAGAAACCTAGCGGGAGCTACGAGCAGTACTTC. Its translation is CASKKPSGSYEQYF.

The genes are TRBV27 and TRBJ1-5; tentatively, D is TRBD1 (5 bases). The ends were cut back, 6 bases at V and 8 bases at J, with 17 bases in the middle. Germline V gene lookup returns CDR1 MNHEY and CDR2 SMNVEV (reference sequence). This CDR3 contains 14 residues. Here the CDR3 DNA reads TGTGCCAGCAGACCCGGACACGGAGGGGAGCCCCAGCATTTT. This translates into CASRPGHGGEPQHF.

V usage is TRBV7-2 and J usage is TRBJ1-1; D call uncertain. Germline CDR1 reads SGHTA; CDR2 reads FQGNSA. Trimming stripped 0 bases from V and 3 bases from J, with 11 bases between. There are 15 residues in the CDR3. This chain's CDR3 is CASSLALGQHTEAFF. The CDR3 DNA follows: TGTGCCAGCAGCTTAGCTCTGGGCCAGCACACTGAAGCTTTCTTT.

The chain has TRBV4-1 and TRBJ2-7; no firm D call. The CDR3 totals 15 residues. V lost 1 base to trimming and J lost 0 bases, with 10 bases between them. The germline gives CDR1 MGHRA, CDR2 YSYEKL. The CDR3 loop reads CASSQGLALSYEQYF. In DNA form, the CDR3 reads TGCGCCAGCAGCCAAGGGTTGGCCCTCTCCTACGAGCAGTACTTC.

This rearrangement joins TRBV10-1 to TRBJ2-1; 10 bases agree with TRBD2. The CDR3 runs to 16 residues. Germline V gene data show CDR1 as WNHNN and CDR2 as SYGVQD (reference sequence). V was clipped by 3 bases and J by 3 bases; unmatched bases: 5. The DNA of the CDR3 is TGCGCCAGCAGTGAAAGTACTAGCGGGAACTACAATGAGCAGTTCTTC. It encodes CASSESTSGNYNEQFF.

CDR3 in amino acids: CASSRGTGIYEQYF. CDR3 nucleotide sequence: TGTGCCAGCAGCCGGGGGACAGGGATTTACGAGCAGTACTTC. This sequence joins TRBV7-2 and TRBJ2-7; 9 positions agree with TRBD1. CDR1 SGHTA and CDR2 FQGNSA come from the germline V gene. Trimming removed 5 bases from V and 4 bases from J; junction bases left unmatched: 6. The CDR3 is 14 residues long.

The chain uses TRBV19 and TRBJ2-2, with D maybe TRBD1 (6 bases). The CDR3 runs to 14 residues. Germline CDR1 LNHDA, CDR2 SQIVND (reference sequence). With 10 bases removed from V and 5 bases from J, the gap between germline ends came to 17 bases. The DNA of the CDR3 is TGTGCCACACGCAGCAGGGGCGGAACCGGGGAGCTGTTTTTT. This sequence encodes CATRSRGGTGELFF.

V is TRBV5-1 and J is TRBJ1-2, with D perhaps TRBD1 (6 bases). The V end lost 6 bases, the J end lost 5 bases, and 20 bases lay between the germline ends. This CDR3 comprises 15 residues. The germline V gene encodes CDR1 SGHRS and CDR2 YFSETQ. The CDR3 coding sequence is TGCGCCAGCACACCGGATACAGGGTTGAGGTATGGCTACACCTTC. The encoded protein is CASTPDTGLRYGYTF.

This clone was detected once. This chain links TRBV6-5 with TRBJ1-5; D is possibly TRBD1 (5 bases). The ends were cut back, 7 bases at V and 0 bases at J, with 13 bases in the middle. Germline CDR1 MNHEY, CDR2 SVGAGI. The CDR3 is 15 amino acids. In nucleotides, the CDR3 is TGTGCCAGCACTGGGGCCGACCATAGCAATCAGCCCCAGCATTTT. The encoded protein is CASTGADHSNQPQHF.

V usage is TRBV7-3 and J usage is TRBJ1-3; D possibly corresponds to TRBD1 (6 bases). The V gene's germline CDR1 is SGHTA and CDR2 FQGTGA. The CDR3 has 13 amino acids. The germline V and J ends were trimmed by 5 bases and 6 bases, with 11 bases remaining between them. CDR3 loop: CASSAGVENTIYF. CDR3 nucleotides: TGTGCCAGCAGCGCAGGGGTTGAAAACACCATATATTTT.

In this sample, this clone turned up once. The chain carries TRBV5-1 and TRBJ1-1; the match to TRBD1 covers 9 bases. The V segment lost 2 bases and the J segment 4 bases; nucleotides outside the gene matches: 6. From germline, CDR1 is SGHRS and CDR2 YFSETQ. This CDR3 contains 15 residues. The CDR3 nucleotides are TGCGCCAGCAGCTTCGGGACAGGGTGGGCCACTGAAGCTTTCTTT. Residues: CASSFGTGWATEAFF.

CDR3 in DNA: TGTGCCAGCAGCCTCCCGAAGCGGGAGTTGGGGAGCGAGCAGTACTTC. Amino acids: CASSLPKRELGSEQYF. The rearrangement joins TRBV11-3 to TRBJ2-7; the match to TRBD2 covers 8 bases. Germline CDR1 is SGHNT and CDR2 is YENEEA. The CDR3 covers 16 residues. The V and J ends lost 5 bases and 6 bases, in that order; junction bases with no gene match: 15.

The CDR3 DNA follows: TGTGCCAGCAGCTTAGTAGGCGGCTGGGGCGGGAGTAGCTCCTACGAGCAGTACTTC. It yields the protein CASSLVGGWGGSSSYEQYF. J is TRBJ2-7 and V is TRBV7-2; 7 nucleotides line up with TRBD2. Looked up from germline, CDR1 is SGHTA and CDR2 is FQGNSA. The CDR3 runs 19 residues. The V and J ends lost 1 base and 0 bases, in that order; junction bases with no gene match: 15.

The rearrangement links TRBV6-1 to TRBJ1-1, with D hard to call. V was clipped by 3 bases and J by 1 base, with 9 bases between them. Germline V gene sequence: CDR1 MNHNS, CDR2 SASEGT. There are 14 residues in the CDR3. The CDR3 sequence is CASSDRPGNTEAFF. The CDR3 DNA reads as TGTGCCAGCAGTGACCGCCCGGGGAACACTGAAGCTTTCTTT.

This rearrangement joins TRBV27 to TRBJ1-2; D may be TRBD1 (6 bases). V shed 2 bases and J shed 0 bases, with 16 bases lying between them. CDR1 is MNHEY, CDR2 SMNVEV, per germline (reference sequence). The CDR3 has 17 amino acids. The CDR3 sequence: CASSLRRQVSPNYGYTF. CDR3 coding DNA: TGTGCCAGCAGTTTAAGGAGACAGGTATCTCCTAACTATGGCTACACCTTC.

This clone appeared many times. The rearrangement uses TRBV5-8 and TRBJ1-5; no reliable D call. V lost 1 base and J 3 bases, leaving 8 bases between the germline ends. Looked up from germline, CDR1 is SGHTS and CDR2 is YDEGEE. The length of the CDR3 is 14 residues. CDR3 sequence (DNA): TGTGCCAGCAGCTTGCCGCCCTACAATCAGCCCCAGCATTTT. It encodes CASSLPPYNQPQHF.

The chain recombines TRBV29-1 with TRBJ2-5; the match to TRBD1 covers 7 bases. This CDR3 contains 11 residues. Germline-derived CDR1 and CDR2 are SQVTM and ANQGSEA. The trim removed 4 bases at V and 5 bases at J, leaving 1 base unmatched. CDR3 in amino acids: CSVGDSETQYF. In DNA, the CDR3 is TGCAGCGTTGGGGACAGCGAGACCCAGTACTTC.

This chain links TRBV19 with TRBJ1-1, with a weak D call TRBD1 (5 bases). Between the trimmed V and J ends, which lost 7 bases and 4 bases, there was a span of 19 bases. Germline values: CDR1 LNHDA, CDR2 SQIVND (reference sequence). The CDR3 loop spans 15 amino acids. Here the CDR3 reads CASTPPQGRSTEAFF. The CDR3 DNA is TGTGCCAGTACCCCTCCTCAGGGAAGAAGCACTGAAGCTTTCTTT.